These 2 T cell receptor beta chains share one sample of origin, sequenced in a study of T cells in Graves' hyperthyroidism and ophthalmopathy. RNA transcripts gave rise to amplified TCR beta CDR3 regions. TCR CDR3 underwent first-round RT-PCR with the HTBI primer set. TCRdb re-analysed the multiplex PCR reads in MiXCR, keeping a single row per CDR3 protein. The sample consists of roughly 360,000 distinct CDR3 sequences, roughly 13% of them appearing once. Specimen: blood. These TCRs come from a man between 25 and 39 years old with Graves' hyperthyroidism that later progressed to Graves' ophthalmopathy.

In this sample, this clonotype turned up a few times. V and J are TRBV18 and TRBJ1-3; no clear D. V gave up 2 bases and J gave up 2 bases, with 4 bases separating them. Germline V gene lookup returns CDR1 KGHSH and CDR2 LQKENI. The CDR3 consists of 13 residues. CDR3 nucleotides: TGTGCCAGCTCACCAGGGGCTGGAAACACCATATATTTT. It yields the protein CASSPGAGNTIYF. Full variable domain (remainder filled in from reference TRBV18 and TRBJ1-3): NAGVMQNPRHLVRRRGQEARLRCSPMKGHSHVYWYRQLPEEGLKFMVYLQKENIIDESGMPKERFSAEFPKEGPSILRIQQVVRGDSAAYFCASSPGAGNTIYFGEGSWLTVV.

The chain is built from TRBV29-1 and TRBJ1-1; D is unresolved. Trimming stripped 3 bases from V and 9 bases from J, with 8 bases between. Germline V gives CDR1 SQVTM, CDR2 ANQGSEA. The CDR3 runs to 10 residues. For the CDR3, the DNA is TGCAGCGTTGATCTCAGCCAAGCTTTCTTT. Protein product: CSVDLSQAFF.